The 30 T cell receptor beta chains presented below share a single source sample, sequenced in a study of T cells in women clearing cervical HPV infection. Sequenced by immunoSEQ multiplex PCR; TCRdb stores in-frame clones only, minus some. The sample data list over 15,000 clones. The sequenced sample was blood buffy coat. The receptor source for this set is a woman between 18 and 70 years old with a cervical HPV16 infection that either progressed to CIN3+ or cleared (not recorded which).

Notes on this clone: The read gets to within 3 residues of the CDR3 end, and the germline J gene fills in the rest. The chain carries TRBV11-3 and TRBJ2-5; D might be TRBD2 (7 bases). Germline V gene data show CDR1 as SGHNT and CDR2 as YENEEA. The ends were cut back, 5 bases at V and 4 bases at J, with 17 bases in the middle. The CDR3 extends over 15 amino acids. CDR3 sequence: CASSLGAGVRETQYF. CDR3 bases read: TGTGCCAGCAGCCTGGGGGCGGGGGTGCGAGAGACC.

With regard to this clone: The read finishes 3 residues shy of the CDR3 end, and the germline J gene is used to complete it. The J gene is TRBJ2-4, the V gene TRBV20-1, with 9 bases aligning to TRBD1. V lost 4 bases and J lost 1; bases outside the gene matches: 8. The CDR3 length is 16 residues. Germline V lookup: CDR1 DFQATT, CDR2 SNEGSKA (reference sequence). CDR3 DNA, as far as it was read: TGCAGTGCTACTACACCGACAGGGGGGGCCAAAAACATT. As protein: CSATTPTGGAKNI. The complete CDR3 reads CSATTPTGGAKNIQYF.

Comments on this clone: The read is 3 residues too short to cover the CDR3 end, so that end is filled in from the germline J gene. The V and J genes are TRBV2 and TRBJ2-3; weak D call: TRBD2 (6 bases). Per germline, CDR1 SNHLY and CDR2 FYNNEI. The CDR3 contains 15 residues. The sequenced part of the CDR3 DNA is TGTGCCAGCAGTGAGGGGACTGAAAACTATCAGCCG. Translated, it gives CASSEGTENYQP. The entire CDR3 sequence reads CASSEGTENYQPQYF.

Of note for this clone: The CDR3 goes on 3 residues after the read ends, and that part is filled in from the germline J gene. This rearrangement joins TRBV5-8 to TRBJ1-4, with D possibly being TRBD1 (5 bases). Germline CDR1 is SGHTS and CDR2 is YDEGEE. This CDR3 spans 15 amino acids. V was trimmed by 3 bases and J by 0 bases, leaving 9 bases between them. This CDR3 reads CASSSQVATNEKLFF. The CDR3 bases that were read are TGTGCCAGCAGCTCACAGGTTGCAACTAATGAAAAA.

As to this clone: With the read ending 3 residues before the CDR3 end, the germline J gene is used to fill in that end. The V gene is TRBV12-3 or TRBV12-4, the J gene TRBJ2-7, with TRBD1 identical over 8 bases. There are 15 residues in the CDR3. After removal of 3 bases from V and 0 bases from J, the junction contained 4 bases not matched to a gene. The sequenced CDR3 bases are TGTGCCAGCAGTTTTCAGGGGGCTAGCTCCTACGAG. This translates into CASSFQGASSYE. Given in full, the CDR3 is CASSFQGASSYEQYF.

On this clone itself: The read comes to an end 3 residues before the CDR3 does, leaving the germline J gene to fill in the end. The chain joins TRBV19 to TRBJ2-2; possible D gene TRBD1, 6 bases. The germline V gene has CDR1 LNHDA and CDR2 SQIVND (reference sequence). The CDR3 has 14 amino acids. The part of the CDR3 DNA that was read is TGTGCCAGTAGTATAAGGACAGATAATGAAAAG. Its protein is CASSIRTDNEK. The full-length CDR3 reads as CASSIRTDNEKLFF. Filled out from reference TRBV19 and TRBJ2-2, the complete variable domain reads DGGITQSPKYLFRKEGQNVTLSCEQNLNHDAMYWYRQDPGQGLRLIYYSQIVNDFQKGDIAEGYSVSREKKESFPLTVTSAQKNPTAFYLCASSIRTDNEKLFFGEGSRLTVL.

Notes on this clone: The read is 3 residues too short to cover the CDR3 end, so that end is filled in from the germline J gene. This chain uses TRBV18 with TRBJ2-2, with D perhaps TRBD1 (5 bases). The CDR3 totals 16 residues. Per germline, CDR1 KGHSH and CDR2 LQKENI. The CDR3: CASSAREPSGANVLFF. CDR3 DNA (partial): TGTGCCAGCTCAGCCAGGGAACCCTCTGGGGCCAACGTG. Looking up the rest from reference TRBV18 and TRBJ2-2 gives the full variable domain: NAGVMQNPRHLVRRRGQEARLRCSPMKGHSHVYWYRQLPEEGLKFMVYLQKENIIDESGMPKERFSAEFPKEGPSILRIQQVVRGDSAAYFCASSAREPSGANVLFFGEGSRLTVL.

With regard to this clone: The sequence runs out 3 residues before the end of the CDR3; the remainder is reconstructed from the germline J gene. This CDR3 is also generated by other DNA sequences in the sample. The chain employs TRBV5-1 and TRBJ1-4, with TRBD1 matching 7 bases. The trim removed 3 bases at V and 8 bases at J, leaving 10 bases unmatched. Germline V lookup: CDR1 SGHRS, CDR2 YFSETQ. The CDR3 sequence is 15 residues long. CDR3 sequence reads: CASSSQTGSTEKLFF. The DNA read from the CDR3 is TGCGCCAGCAGCTCGCAGACAGGGTCGACAGAAAAA.

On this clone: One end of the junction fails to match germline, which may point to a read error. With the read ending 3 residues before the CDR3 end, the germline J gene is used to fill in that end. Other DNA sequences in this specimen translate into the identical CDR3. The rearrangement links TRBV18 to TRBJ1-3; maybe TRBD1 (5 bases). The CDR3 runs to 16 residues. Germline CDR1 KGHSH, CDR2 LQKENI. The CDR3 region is CASSPVPGVRGNTIYF. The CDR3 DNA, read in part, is TGTGCCAGCTCACCAGTGCCGGGGGTACGAGGAAACACG.

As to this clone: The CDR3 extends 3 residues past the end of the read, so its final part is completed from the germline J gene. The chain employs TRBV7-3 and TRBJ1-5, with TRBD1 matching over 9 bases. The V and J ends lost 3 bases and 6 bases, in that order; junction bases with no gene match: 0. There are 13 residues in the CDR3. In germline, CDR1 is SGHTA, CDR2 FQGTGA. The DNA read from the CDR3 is TGTGCCAGCAGCTTGGACAGGGGTCAGCCC. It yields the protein CASSLDRGQP. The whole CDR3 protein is CASSLDRGQPQHF.

The CDR3 spells CASSSLAGGRDIQYF. The sequenced part of the CDR3 DNA is TGTGCCAGCAGCTCACTAGCGGGGGGGCGTGACATT. The chain employs TRBV9 and TRBJ2-4, with 13 positions matching TRBD2. The read gets to within 3 residues of the CDR3 end, and the germline J gene fills in the rest. The trim removed 4 bases at V and 8 bases at J, leaving 6 bases unmatched. Per the germline V gene, CDR1 is SGDLS and CDR2 is YYNGEE. This CDR3 comprises 15 residues.

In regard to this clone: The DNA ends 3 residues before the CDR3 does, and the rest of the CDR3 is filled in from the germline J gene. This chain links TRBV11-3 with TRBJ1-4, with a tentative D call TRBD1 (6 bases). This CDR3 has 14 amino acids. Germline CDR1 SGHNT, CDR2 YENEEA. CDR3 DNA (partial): TGTGCCAGCAGCTTAGACAGGGGTTTTTCACCA. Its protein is CASSLDRGFSP. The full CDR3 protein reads CASSLDRGFSPLFF. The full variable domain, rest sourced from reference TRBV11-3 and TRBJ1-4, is EAGVVQSPRYKIIEKKQPVAFWCNPISGHNTLYWYLQNLGQGPELLIRYENEEAVDDSQLPKDRFSAERLKGVDSTLKIQPAELGDSAVYLCASSLDRGFSPLFFGSGTQLSVL.

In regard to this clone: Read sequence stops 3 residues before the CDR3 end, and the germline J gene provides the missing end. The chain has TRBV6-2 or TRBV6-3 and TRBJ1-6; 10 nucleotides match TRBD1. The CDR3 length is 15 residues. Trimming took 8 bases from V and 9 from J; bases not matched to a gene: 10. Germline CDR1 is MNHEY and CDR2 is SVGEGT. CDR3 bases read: TGTGCCAGCCGCTTGGGACAGGGGTTCCGTTCACCC. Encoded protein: CASRLGQGFRSP. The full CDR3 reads CASRLGQGFRSPLHF.

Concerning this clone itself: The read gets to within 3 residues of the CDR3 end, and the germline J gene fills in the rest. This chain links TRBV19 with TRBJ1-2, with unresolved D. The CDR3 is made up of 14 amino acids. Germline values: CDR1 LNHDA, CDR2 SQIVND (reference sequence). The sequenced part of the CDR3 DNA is TGTGCCAGTACCAACTTCGACCGGACTGGTGAC. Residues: CASTNFDRTGD. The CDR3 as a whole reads CASTNFDRTGDYTF.

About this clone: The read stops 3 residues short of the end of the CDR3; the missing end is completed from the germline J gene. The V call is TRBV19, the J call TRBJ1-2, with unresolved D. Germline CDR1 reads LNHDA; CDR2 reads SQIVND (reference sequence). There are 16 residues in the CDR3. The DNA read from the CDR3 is TGTGCCAGTAGTATGAGACTAGCGGGAGCTTACTACGAC. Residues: CASSMRLAGAYYD. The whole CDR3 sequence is CASSMRLAGAYYDYTF.

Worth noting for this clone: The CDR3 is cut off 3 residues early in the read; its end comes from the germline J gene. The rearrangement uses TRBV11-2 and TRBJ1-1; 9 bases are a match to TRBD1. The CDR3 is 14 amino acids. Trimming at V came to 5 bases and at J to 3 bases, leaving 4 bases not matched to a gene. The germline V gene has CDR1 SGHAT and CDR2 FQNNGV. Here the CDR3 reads CASSPGTGYTEAFF. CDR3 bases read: TGTGCCAGCAGCCCCGGGACAGGGTACACTGAA.

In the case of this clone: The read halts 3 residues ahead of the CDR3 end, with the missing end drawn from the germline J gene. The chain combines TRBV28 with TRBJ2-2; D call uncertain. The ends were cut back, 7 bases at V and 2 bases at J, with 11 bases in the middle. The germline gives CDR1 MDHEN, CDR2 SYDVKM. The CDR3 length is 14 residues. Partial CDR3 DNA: TGTGCCAGCAAATCCGGTGGTAACACCGGGGAG. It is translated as CASKSGGNTGE. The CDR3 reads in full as CASKSGGNTGELFF.

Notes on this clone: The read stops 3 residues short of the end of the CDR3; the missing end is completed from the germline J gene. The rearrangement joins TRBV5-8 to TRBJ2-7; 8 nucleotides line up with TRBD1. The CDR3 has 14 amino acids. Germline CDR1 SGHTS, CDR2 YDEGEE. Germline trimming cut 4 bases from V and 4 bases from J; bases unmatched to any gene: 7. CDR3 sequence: CASSPGQVLYEQYF. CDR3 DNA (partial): TGTGCCAGCAGCCCGGGACAGGTATTGTACGAG.

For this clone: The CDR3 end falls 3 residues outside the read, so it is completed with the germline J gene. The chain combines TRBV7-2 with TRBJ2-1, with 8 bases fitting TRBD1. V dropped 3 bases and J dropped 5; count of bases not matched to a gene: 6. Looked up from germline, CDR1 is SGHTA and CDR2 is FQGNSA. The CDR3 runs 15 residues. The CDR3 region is CASSLAGTGNNEQFF. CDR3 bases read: TGTGCCAGCAGCTTGGCCGGGACAGGAAACAATGAG. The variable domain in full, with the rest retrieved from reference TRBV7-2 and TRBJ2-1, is GAGVSQSPSNKVTEKGKDVELRCDPISGHTALYWYRQSLGQGLEFLIYFQGNSAPDKSGLPSDRFSAERTGGSVSTLTIQRTQQEDSAVYLCASSLAGTGNNEQFFGPGTRLTVL.

CDR3 amino acids: CSAETGTGGYGYTF. CDR3 DNA (partial): TGCAGTGCTGAAACCGGGACAGGGGGATATGGC. The chain employs TRBV20-1 and TRBJ1-2; 11 nucleotides align to TRBD1. The read terminates 3 residues before the CDR3 end, so the remaining end is supplied by the germline J gene. The V and J ends lost 5 bases and 5 bases, in that order; junction bases with no gene match: 7. The CDR3 has 14 residues. Germline V gene sequence: CDR1 DFQATT, CDR2 SNEGSKA (reference sequence).

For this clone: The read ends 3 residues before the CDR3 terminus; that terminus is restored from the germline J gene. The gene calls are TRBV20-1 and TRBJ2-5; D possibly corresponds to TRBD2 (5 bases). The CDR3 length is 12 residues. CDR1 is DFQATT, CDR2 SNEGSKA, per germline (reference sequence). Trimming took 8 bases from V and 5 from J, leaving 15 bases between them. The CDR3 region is CSPRSQRETQYF. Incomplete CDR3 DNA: TGCAGTCCCAGAAGTCAGCGGGAGACC.

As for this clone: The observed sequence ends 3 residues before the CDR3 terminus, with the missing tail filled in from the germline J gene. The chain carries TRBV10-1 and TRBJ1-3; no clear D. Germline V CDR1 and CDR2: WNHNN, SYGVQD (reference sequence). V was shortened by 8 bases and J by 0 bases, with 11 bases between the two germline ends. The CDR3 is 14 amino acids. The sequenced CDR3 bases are TGCGCCAGCGCGGGAGGCCACTCTGGAAACACC. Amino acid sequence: CASAGGHSGNT. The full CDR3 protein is CASAGGHSGNTIYF.

CDR3 DNA (partial): TGTGCCAGCAGTGACGGTCCCAGCGGGGGGGCAAATGAG. Its translation is CASSDGPSGGANE. The CDR3, in full, reads CASSDGPSGGANEQFF. The rearrangement links TRBV6-4 to TRBJ2-1; 10 positions agree with TRBD2. The DNA ends 3 residues before the CDR3 does, and the rest of the CDR3 is filled in from the germline J gene. Germline trimming cut 2 bases from V and 7 bases from J; bases unmatched to any gene: 8. The CDR3 is 16 residues long. Looked up from germline, CDR1 is MRHNA and CDR2 is SNTAGT.

The CDR3: CASSSGNTNEKLFF. The part of the CDR3 DNA that was read is TGTGCCAGTAGCTCGGGGAACACTAATGAAAAA. The V call is TRBV19, the J call TRBJ1-4; D not resolved. The DNA ends 3 residues before the CDR3 does, and the rest of the CDR3 is filled in from the germline J gene. Trimming shortened V by 6 bases and J by 2 bases, and 10 bases separated the two germline ends. Germline CDR1 and CDR2: LNHDA and SQIVND (reference sequence). The CDR3 is 14 residues long.

The CDR3 spells CSAQGSTGARKTQYF. The sequenced part of the CDR3 DNA is TGCAGTGCCCAGGGGTCAACGGGAGCTCGGAAGACC. This chain connects TRBV20-1 to TRBJ2-5; TRBD1 or TRBD2 may be the D gene (6 bases each). The read terminates 3 residues ahead of where the CDR3 ends, so the germline J gene completes it. The germline V and J ends were trimmed by 6 bases and 6 bases, with 23 bases remaining between them. Germline CDR1 DFQATT, CDR2 SNEGSKA (reference sequence). This CDR3 comprises 15 residues.

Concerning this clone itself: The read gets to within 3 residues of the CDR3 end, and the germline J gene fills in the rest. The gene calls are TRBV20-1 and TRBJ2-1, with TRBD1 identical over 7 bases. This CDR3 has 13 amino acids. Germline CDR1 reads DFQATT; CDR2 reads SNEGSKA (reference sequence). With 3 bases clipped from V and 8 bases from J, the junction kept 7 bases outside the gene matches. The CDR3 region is CSASRNRGDEQFF. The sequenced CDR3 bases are TGCAGTGCTAGCCGCAACAGGGGAGATGAG.

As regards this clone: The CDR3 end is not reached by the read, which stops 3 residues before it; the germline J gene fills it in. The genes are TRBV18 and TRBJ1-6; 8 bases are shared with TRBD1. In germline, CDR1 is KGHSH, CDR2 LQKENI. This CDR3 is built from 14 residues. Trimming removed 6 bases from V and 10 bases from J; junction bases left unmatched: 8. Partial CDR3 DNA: TGTGCCAGCTCCCCGGGACAGGCATCGTCACCC. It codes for CASSPGQASSP. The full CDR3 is CASSPGQASSPLHF.

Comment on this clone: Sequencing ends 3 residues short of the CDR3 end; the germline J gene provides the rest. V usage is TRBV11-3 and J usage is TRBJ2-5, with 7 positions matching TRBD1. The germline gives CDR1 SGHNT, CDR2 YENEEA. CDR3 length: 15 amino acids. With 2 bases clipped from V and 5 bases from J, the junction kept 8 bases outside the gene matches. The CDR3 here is CASSLQLGGRETQYF. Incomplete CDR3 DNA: TGTGCCAGCAGCTTACAGTTAGGGGGCAGGGAGACC. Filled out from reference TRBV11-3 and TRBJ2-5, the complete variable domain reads EAGVVQSPRYKIIEKKQPVAFWCNPISGHNTLYWYLQNLGQGPELLIRYENEEAVDDSQLPKDRFSAERLKGVDSTLKIQPAELGDSAVYLCASSLQLGGRETQYFGPGTRLLVL.

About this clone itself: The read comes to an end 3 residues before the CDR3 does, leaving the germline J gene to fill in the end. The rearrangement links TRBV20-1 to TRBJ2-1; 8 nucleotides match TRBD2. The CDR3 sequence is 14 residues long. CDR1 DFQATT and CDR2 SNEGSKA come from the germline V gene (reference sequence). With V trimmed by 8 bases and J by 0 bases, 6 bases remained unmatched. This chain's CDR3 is CSTSSGSSYNEQFF. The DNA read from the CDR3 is TGCAGTACAAGCAGCGGGAGCTCCTACAATGAG.

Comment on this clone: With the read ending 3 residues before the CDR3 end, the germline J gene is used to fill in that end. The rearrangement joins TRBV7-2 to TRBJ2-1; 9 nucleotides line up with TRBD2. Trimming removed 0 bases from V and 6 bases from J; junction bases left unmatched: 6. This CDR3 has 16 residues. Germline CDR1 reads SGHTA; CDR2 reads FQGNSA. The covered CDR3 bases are TGTGCCAGCAGCTTAGCAGTAACTAGCGGGCCCAATGAG. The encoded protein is CASSLAVTSGPNE. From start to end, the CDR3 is CASSLAVTSGPNEQFF.